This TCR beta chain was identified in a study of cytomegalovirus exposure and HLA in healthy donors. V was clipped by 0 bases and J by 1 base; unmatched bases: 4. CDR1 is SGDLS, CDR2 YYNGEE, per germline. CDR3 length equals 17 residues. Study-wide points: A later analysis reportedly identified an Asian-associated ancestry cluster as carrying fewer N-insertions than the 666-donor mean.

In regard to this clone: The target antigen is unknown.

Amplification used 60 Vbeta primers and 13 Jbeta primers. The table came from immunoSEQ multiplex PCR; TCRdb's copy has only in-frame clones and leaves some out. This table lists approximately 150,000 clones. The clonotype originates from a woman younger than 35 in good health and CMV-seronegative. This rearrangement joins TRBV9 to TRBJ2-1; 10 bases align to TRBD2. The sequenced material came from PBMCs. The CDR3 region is CASSVGLAGASYNEQFF. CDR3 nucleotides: TGTGCCAGCAGCGTAGGGCTAGCGGGAGCGTCCTACAATGAGCAGTTCTTC.